These 4 T cell receptor beta chains came from one sample sequenced in a study of beta chain features in type 1 diabetes. Expressed TCRB transcripts were sequenced after all isolated RNA was converted to cDNA. Here immunoSEQ multiplex PCR was the method, and the copy in TCRdb shows in-frame clones only, minus some. This sample yields around 150,000 clones, of which 7.5% to 10% are seen a single time; approximately 0.65% belongs to the top ten. Sequenced material: central memory CD4+ T cells from blood. The receptors were sampled from a man between 18 and 35 years old in good health.

This clone has a handful of counts. The rearrangement joins TRBV7-9 to TRBJ1-1, with TRBD1 as a possible D gene (6 bases). Germline-derived CDR1 and CDR2 are SEHNR and FQNEAQ (reference sequence). Deletions cut 3 bases from V and 1 base from J, with 12 bases between. The CDR3 consists of 15 residues. This CDR3 reads CASSFGDRRNTEAFF. CDR3 bases: TGTGCCAGCAGCTTTGGTGACAGGCGGAACACTGAAGCTTTCTTT.

CDR3 sequence (DNA): TGTGCCAGCAATAGCAGGGTACAACAAGAGACCCAGTACTTC. This sequence encodes CASNSRVQQETQYF. The gene calls are TRBV28 and TRBJ2-5; possible D gene TRBD1, 5 bases. Germline assignment: CDR1 MDHEN and CDR2 SYDVKM. The CDR3 is 14 residues long. Trimming pared 7 bases from V and 2 bases from J, leaving 14 bases between.

This clone has a handful of counts. J is TRBJ1-1 and V is TRBV28; 9 nucleotides line up with TRBD1. The CDR3 has 16 residues. V trimming: 5 bases; J trimming: 5 bases; junction bases outside the gene matches: 12. Germline V lookup: CDR1 MDHEN, CDR2 SYDVKM. CDR3 DNA: TGTGCCAGCAGTCCCCCCAACGGACAGGGGAAGACTGAAGCTTTCTTT. This gives the protein CASSPPNGQGKTEAFF.

This clone was seen a handful of times. This chain links TRBV4-3 with TRBJ2-3; D possibly corresponds to TRBD1 (7 bases). Germline CDR1 reads LGHNA; CDR2 reads YSLEER. The V gene lost 0 bases and the J gene lost 2 bases, with 15 bases spanning the gap. The CDR3 contains 17 residues. CDR3 in amino acids: CASSQDFRGDPTDTQYF. Here the CDR3 DNA reads TGCGCCAGCAGCCAAGATTTCAGGGGGGACCCCACAGATACGCAGTATTTT.